This T cell receptor beta chain is drawn from a study of control samples from healthy donors and cancer patients. The assay was immunoSEQ multiplex PCR, and TCRdb's table has in-frame clones only and misses some. This table holds roughly 400,000 clones, more than 80% found once. The CDR3 is 16 amino acids. Looked up from germline, CDR1 is MNHEY and CDR2 is SMNVEV (reference sequence). J was trimmed by 2 bases and V by 7 bases; bases with no gene match: 10. This clone has only a few counts. This TCR was recovered from a man between 40 and 49 years old with head and neck cancer. This chain connects TRBV27 to TRBJ1-5; 8 nucleotides agree with TRBD1. Specimen: PBMCs. CDR3 bases: TGTGCCAGCAAGCTTACCTCAGGGGGCCGCAATCAGCCCCAGCATTTT. Translated: CASKLTSGGRNQPQHF.